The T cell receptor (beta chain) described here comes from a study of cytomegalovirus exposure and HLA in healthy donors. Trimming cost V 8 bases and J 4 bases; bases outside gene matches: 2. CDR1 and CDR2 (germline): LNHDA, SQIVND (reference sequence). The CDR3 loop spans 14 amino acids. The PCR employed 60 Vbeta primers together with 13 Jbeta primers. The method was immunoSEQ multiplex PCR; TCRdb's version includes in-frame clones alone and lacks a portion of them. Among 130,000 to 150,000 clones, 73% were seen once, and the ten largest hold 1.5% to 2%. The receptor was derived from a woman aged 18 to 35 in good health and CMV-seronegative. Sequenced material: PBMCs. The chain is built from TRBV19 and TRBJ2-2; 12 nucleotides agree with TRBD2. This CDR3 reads CASASGRATGELFF. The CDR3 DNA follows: TGTGCCAGTGCTAGCGGGAGGGCCACCGGGGAGCTGTTTTTT.